The clone carrying this T cell receptor (beta chain) has a handful of counts. Its antigen is not known. The data stem from a study of cytomegalovirus exposure and HLA in healthy donors. Study details: In a previous analysis, around 110 million unique TCR beta sequences were found from 150 million to 200 million T cells. General observations from the study: Researchers catalogued about 150 TCR beta chains as cytomegalovirus-associated.

PCR involved 60 Vbeta and 13 Jbeta primers. Study processing details: Around 9.9 million shared chains were among the roughly 78 million unique TCR beta chains that a later analysis counted. The repertoire was sequenced with immunoSEQ multiplex PCR; TCRdb's copy has only in-frame clones and lacks some. V and J calls and clone size are those listed in that table; D and trimming were worked out from the DNA. There are under 130,000 clones in the sample; under 85% occur only once, and about 4% lies in the top ten. Germline CDR1 and CDR2: SGHNT and YYREEE (reference sequence). CDR3 length equals 14 residues. The V end lost 5 bases, the J end lost 6 bases, and 12 bases lay between the germline ends.

The TCR sequence derives from a man aged 50 or older in good health and CMV-seropositive. The sequenced sample was PBMCs. This chain links TRBV5-4 with TRBJ1-6; tentative D call: TRBD1 (5 bases). The CDR3 region is CASSKDIINSPLHF. The CDR3 nucleotides read TGTGCCAGCAGTAAGGACATCATTAATTCACCCCTCCACTTT.